The 20 T cell receptor beta chains below come from one sample, sequenced in a study of CD8 T cells in ankylosing spondylitis (dated by TCRdb to about 2017). Library generation was performed with 5' RACE. The reads were generated on an Illumina HiSeq 2500. The raw public reads went through TCRdb reprocessing: fastp at Q25, MiXCR clone calling, in-frame beta chains kept. Rows matching on CDR3 protein sequence are summarized as one entry with the most common DNA and genes. This sample comprises 220,000 or so distinct CDR3 sequences, about 10% of them detected only once. The ten largest clones add up to 21% of the sample. The specimen sequenced was blood, either unsorted or a sorted T cell fraction (not recorded which). The receptor source for this set is a male donor with ankylosing spondylitis or in good health (not recorded which).

Many counts were recorded for this clonotype. The chain uses TRBV5-5 and TRBJ2-3; D is unclear. The V end lost 0 bases, the J end lost 0 bases, and 11 bases lay between the germline ends. The CDR3 is made up of 16 amino acids. The germline CDR1 and CDR2 sequences are SGHKS and YYEKEE (reference sequence). Here the CDR3 reads CASSLEVAGSTDTQYF. The CDR3 DNA reads TGTGCCAGCAGCTTGGAGGTTGCAGGCAGCACAGATACGCAGTATTTT.

This clonotype came up many times. The chain has TRBV7-9 and TRBJ2-2; the D gene is possibly TRBD1 (6 bases). The CDR3 runs to 16 residues. Trimming left V 5 bases short and J 4 bases short, with 17 bases between. Germline V lookup: CDR1 SEHNR, CDR2 FQNEAQ (reference sequence). CDR3 nucleotide sequence: TGTGCCAGCAGCCCATCGACAGGCTCGGGCACCGGGGAGCTGTTTTTT. This gives the protein CASSPSTGSGTGELFF.

There are a few counts of this clonotype. The rearrangement uses TRBV5-5 and TRBJ2-3; D is unresolved. The germline gives CDR1 SGHKS, CDR2 YYEKEE (reference sequence). The CDR3 totals 15 residues. V was clipped by 7 bases and J by 6 bases, with 21 bases between them. The chain's CDR3 is CASLSAVTSVDTQYF. The DNA of the CDR3 is TGTGCCAGCCTTTCAGCCGTCACTTCTGTGGATACGCAGTATTTT.

Many counts were recorded for this clonotype. The rearrangement joins TRBV7-6 to TRBJ2-7; D is perhaps TRBD1 (6 bases). Per the germline V gene, CDR1 is SGHVS and CDR2 is FNYEAQ. The CDR3 runs 14 residues. The V and J ends lost 8 bases and 5 bases respectively, with 19 bases between them. The CDR3 protein is CASGGGQGRNEQYF. The CDR3 coding sequence is TGTGCCAGCGGGGGCGGGCAGGGGAGAAACGAGCAGTACTTC.

This clonotype has a count of ten or more. The DNA of the CDR3 is TGTGCCAGCAATCCCGGCAGGTCAGTTAGCTCCTACAATGAGCAGTTCTTC. Residues: CASNPGRSVSSYNEQFF. The chain employs TRBV6-1 and TRBJ2-1; D gene ambiguous. This CDR3 is 17 amino acids long. Germline-derived CDR1 and CDR2 are MNHNS and SASEGT. The V end was cut by 7 bases, the J end by 0 bases, with 19 bases between.

The chain carries TRBV7-2 and TRBJ2-1; D remains unclear. Germline V gene data show CDR1 as SGHTA and CDR2 as FQGNSA. The CDR3 length is 14 residues. The V end was cut by 0 bases, the J end by 4 bases, with 7 bases between. CDR3 in amino acids: CASSLATEYNEQFF. In DNA form, the CDR3 reads TGTGCCAGCAGCTTAGCTACAGAGTACAATGAGCAGTTCTTC.

In this sample, this clonotype turned up many times. The rearrangement uses TRBV5-6 and TRBJ2-7; D gene ambiguous. CDR3 length: 12 residues. Between the trimmed V and J ends, which lost 3 bases and 4 bases, there was a span of 8 bases. Germline V gene sequence: CDR1 SGHDT, CDR2 YYEEEE. CDR3 amino acids: CASSSRRYEQYF. The CDR3 nucleotides are TGTGCCAGCAGCTCCAGGCGTTACGAGCAGTACTTC.

This clonotype occurred once. A much larger clone is a single base away; this may be a read error. The chain joins TRBV9 to TRBJ2-3; the D call may be TRBD1 or TRBD2 (5 bases each). The CDR3 is 15 amino acids. With 7 bases removed from V and 0 bases from J, the gap between germline ends came to 15 bases. Germline-derived CDR1 and CDR2 are SGDLS and YYNGEE. DNA for the CDR3: TGTGCCAGCGGCTACTCCGGGGACAGCACAGATACGCAGTATTTT. This codes for CASGYSGDSTDTQYF.

Only a few counts were recorded for this clonotype. The CDR3: CASSSGTGGANTGELFF. As DNA, the CDR3 is TGCGCCAGCAGCTCCGGGACAGGGGGCGCGAACACCGGGGAGCTGTTTTTT. The genes are TRBV5-1 and TRBJ2-2; 12 bases are shared with TRBD1. Germline values: CDR1 SGHRS, CDR2 YFSETQ. The junction had 3 bases not matched to a gene; V was cut back by 3 bases and J by 0 bases. The CDR3 is 17 residues long. The variable domain in full, completed from reference TRBV5-1 and TRBJ2-2, reads KAGVTQTPRYLIKTRGQQVTLSCSPISGHRSVSWYQQTPGQGLQFLFEYFSETQRNKGNFPGRFSGRQFSNSRSEMNVSTLELGDSALYLCASSSGTGGANTGELFFGEGSRLTVL.

Remarks on this clonotype: A read error may explain this, as a much larger clone is one base away. The chain carries TRBV3-1 and TRBJ2-1, with a weak D call TRBD1 (5 bases). The CDR3 covers 16 residues. Germline V gives CDR1 LGHDT, CDR2 YNNKEL (reference sequence). The DNA for the CDR3 is TGTGCCAGCAGCCAAGATCTCGACAGAAGGTACAAGGAGCAGTTCTTC. The encoded protein is CASSQDLDRRYKEQFF.

This clonotype was counted at least ten times. This sequence joins TRBV7-8 and TRBJ1-4, with TRBD1 as a possible D gene (5 bases). V lost 5 bases, J lost 2 bases, and 9 bases lay in between. Germline-derived CDR1 and CDR2 are SGHVS and FQNEAQ. The CDR3 has 14 amino acids. DNA of the CDR3: TGTGCCAGCAGCCATAGACAGACTAATGAAAAACTGTTTTTT. As protein: CASSHRQTNEKLFF.

This clonotype was recorded many times. The DNA for the CDR3 is TGCAGTGCTAAGCCAGTCGATAATTCACCCCTCCACTTT. Its protein is CSAKPVDNSPLHF. The chain carries TRBV20-1 and TRBJ1-6, with no clear D. Trimming removed 4 bases from V and 5 bases from J, with 9 bases in between. The CDR3 consists of 13 residues. The germline V gene encodes CDR1 DFQATT and CDR2 SNEGSKA (reference sequence).

This clonotype has only a few counts. V usage is TRBV7-9 and J usage is TRBJ2-2, with 9 bases identical to TRBD2. Germline-derived CDR1 and CDR2 are SEHNR and FQNEAQ (reference sequence). With 5 bases clipped from V and 2 bases from J, the junction kept 6 bases outside the gene matches. The CDR3 runs 16 residues. The CDR3 nucleotides read TGTGCCAGCAGCATGCAGACTAGCGGTAACACCGGGGAGCTGTTTTTT. Its translation: CASSMQTSGNTGELFF. Complete variable domain (other parts from reference TRBV7-9 and TRBJ2-2): DTGVSQNPRHKITKRGQNVTFRCDPISEHNRLYWYRQTLGQGPEFLTYFQNEAQLEKSRLLSDRFSAERPKGSFSTLEIQRTEQGDSAMYLCASSMQTSGNTGELFFGEGSRLTVL.

This clonotype was recorded many times. The V call is TRBV12-3 or TRBV12-4, the J call TRBJ2-3, with unresolved D. The CDR3 consists of 13 residues. Trimming removed 0 bases at V and 0 bases at J, with 1 base between. The CDR3 is CASSLASTDTQYF. The CDR3 DNA is TGTGCCAGCAGTTTAGCTAGCACAGATACGCAGTATTTT.

The V and J genes are TRBV7-9 and TRBJ2-3, with 9 nucleotides matching TRBD2. Trimming removed 7 bases from V and 5 bases from J; junction bases left unmatched: 13. There are 16 residues in the CDR3. Germline V gene data show CDR1 as SEHNR and CDR2 as FQNEAQ (reference sequence). The CDR3, as DNA: TGTGCCAGCACCGGAAACGCGGGGGGGCTCGGAGATACGCAGTATTTT. Translation: CASTGNAGGLGDTQYF.

This clonotype was observed many times. The V and J genes are TRBV18 and TRBJ1-2; D unresolved. The CDR3 loop spans 15 amino acids. CDR1 is KGHSH, CDR2 LQKENI, per germline. Trimming removed 3 bases at V and 5 bases at J, with 16 bases between. The CDR3 bases are TGTGCCAGCTCACCTACCGCCGGGATTGAGTATGGCTACACCTTC. It encodes CASSPTAGIEYGYTF.

This sequence joins TRBV7-3 and TRBJ2-3, with TRBD1 matching over 7 bases. V was clipped by 5 bases and J by 2 bases; unmatched bases: 7. The CDR3 contains 15 residues. Germline CDR1 SGHTA, CDR2 FQGTGA. Written as DNA, the CDR3 is TGTGCCAGCAGCCAGGGACAGCAGTACACAGATACGCAGTATTTT. Encoded protein: CASSQGQQYTDTQYF.

This clonotype occurred many times. The chain is built from TRBV28 and TRBJ2-3, with D unresolved. Germline CDR1 reads MDHEN; CDR2 reads SYDVKM. V was clipped by 5 bases and J by 3 bases, with 12 bases between them. This CDR3 region has 14 residues. CDR3: CASSPWARTDTQYF. As DNA, the CDR3 is TGTGCCAGCAGTCCCTGGGCTAGAACAGATACGCAGTATTTT.

V and J are TRBV28 and TRBJ2-3; D is ambiguous. This CDR3 is 13 amino acids long. V was pared by 6 bases and J by 4 bases, with 11 bases between. Germline values: CDR1 MDHEN, CDR2 SYDVKM. The CDR3 sequence is CASRPGSSDTQYF. CDR3 coding DNA: TGTGCCAGCAGACCAGGTTCGTCAGATACGCAGTATTTT.

The table lists this clonotype with many counts. The chain has TRBV20-1 and TRBJ1-6; D is ambiguous. The CDR3 has 8 amino acids. The V gene lost 4 bases and the J gene lost 14 bases, with 3 bases spanning the gap. Germline lookup yields CDR1 DFQATT and CDR2 SNEGSKA (reference sequence). DNA of the CDR3: TGCAGTGCTAATTCCCTCCACTTT. Encoded protein: CSANSLHF.